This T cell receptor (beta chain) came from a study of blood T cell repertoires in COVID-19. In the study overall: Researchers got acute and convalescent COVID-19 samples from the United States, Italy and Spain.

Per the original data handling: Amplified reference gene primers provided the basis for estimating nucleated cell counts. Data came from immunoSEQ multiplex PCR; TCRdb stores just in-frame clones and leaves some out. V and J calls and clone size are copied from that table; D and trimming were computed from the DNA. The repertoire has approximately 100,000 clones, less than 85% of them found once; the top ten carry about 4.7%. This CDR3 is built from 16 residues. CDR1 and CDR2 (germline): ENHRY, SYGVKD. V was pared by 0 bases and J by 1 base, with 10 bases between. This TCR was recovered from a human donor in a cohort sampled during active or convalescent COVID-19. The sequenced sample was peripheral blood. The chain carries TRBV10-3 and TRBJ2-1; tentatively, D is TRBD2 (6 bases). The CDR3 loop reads CAISESSGLSYNEQFF. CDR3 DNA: TGTGCCATCAGTGAGTCGAGCGGGCTTTCCTACAATGAGCAGTTCTTC.